What follows are 21 T cell receptor beta chains derived from one specimen sequenced in a study of blood T cell repertoires in COVID-19. Produced via immunoSEQ multiplex PCR; TCRdb's table is partial and in-frame only. The sample lists fewer than 80,000 clones, about nine tenths seen once, with approximately 1.9% in the top ten. The sequenced sample was peripheral blood. Receptor source: a man aged 25 to 40 with acute or convalescent COVID-19.

The chain carries TRBV29-1 and TRBJ1-2, with 7 bases lining up with TRBD1. V lost 4 bases to trimming and J lost 6 bases; unmatched junction nucleotides: 5. This CDR3 comprises 12 residues. CDR1 is SQVTM and CDR2 is ANQGSEA in the germline V gene. DNA of the CDR3: TGCAGCGTTGGGGCCGACAGGGATGGCTACACCTTC. Protein: CSVGADRDGYTF.

The V call is TRBV20-1, the J call TRBJ1-1, with TRBD1 as a possible D gene (6 bases). Between the trimmed V and J ends, which lost 5 bases and 3 bases, there was a span of 7 bases. The CDR3 has 11 amino acids. Per the germline V gene, CDR1 is DFQATT and CDR2 is SNEGSKA (reference sequence). CDR3 region: CSARTDTEAFF. As DNA, the CDR3 is TGCAGTGCTCGGACAGACACTGAAGCTTTCTTT.

The CDR3 DNA is TGTGCCAGCAGCTTATCCCAGAGCACAGATACGCAGTATTTT. Protein product: CASSLSQSTDTQYF. The chain links TRBV7-9 to TRBJ2-3; D is unclear. CDR3 length equals 14 residues. Germline lookup yields CDR1 SEHNR and CDR2 FQNEAQ (reference sequence). Deletions cut 2 bases from V and 0 bases from J, with 6 bases between.

The chain is built from TRBV5-4 and TRBJ2-2, with D tentatively TRBD1 (6 bases). V lost 3 bases and J 3 bases, leaving 15 bases between the germline ends. Germline lookup yields CDR1 SGHNT and CDR2 YYREEE (reference sequence). CDR3 length: 16 residues. CDR3 in DNA: TGTGCCAGCAGCTCTTCACAGGGTCCTTACACCGGGGAGCTGTTTTTT. As protein: CASSSSQGPYTGELFF.

The chain recombines TRBV7-6 with TRBJ2-1; 11 nucleotides match TRBD1. V was pared by 3 bases and J by 9 bases, with 4 bases of the junction left unmatched. The CDR3 runs to 14 residues. Germline V CDR1 and CDR2: SGHVS, FNYEAQ. The DNA for the CDR3 is TGTGCCAGCAGCTTCGGGACAGGGGGTAGTGAGCAGTTCTTC. Translation: CASSFGTGGSEQFF.

This chain joins TRBV18 and TRBJ2-2; a weak D match, TRBD1 (6 bases). The CDR3 sequence is 15 residues long. V lost 3 bases to trimming and J lost 4 bases, with 12 bases between them. Germline CDR1 KGHSH, CDR2 LQKENI. For the CDR3, the DNA is TGTGCCAGCTCACCCCCGACAGGAAGCACCGGGGAGCTGTTTTTT. Its protein product is CASSPPTGSTGELFF.

The chain is built from TRBV9 and TRBJ1-2; D not resolved. Germline CDR1 reads SGDLS; CDR2 reads YYNGEE. CDR3 size: 13 residues. The V end was cut by 0 bases, the J end by 2 bases, with 5 bases between. CDR3 DNA: TGTGCCAGCAGCGTAGTTATAAACTATGGCTACACCTTC. It is translated as CASSVVINYGYTF.

V and J are TRBV5-6 and TRBJ1-2; tentative D call: TRBD1 (5 bases). CDR3 length: 16 amino acids. The germline gives CDR1 SGHDT, CDR2 YYEEEE. V lost 4 bases to trimming and J lost 3 bases, with 19 bases between them. The CDR3 sequence: CASSTFSRGGYYGYTF. The CDR3 coding sequence is TGTGCCAGCAGCACATTTAGTAGGGGTGGCTACTATGGCTACACCTTC.

The J gene is TRBJ1-2, the V gene TRBV10-3; no reliable D call. The CDR3 sequence is 14 residues long. CDR1 and CDR2 (germline): ENHRY, SYGVKD. Trimming shortened V by 0 bases and J by 4 bases, and 9 bases separated the two germline ends. This CDR3 is CAISESWGVYGYTF. The CDR3 coding sequence is TGTGCCATCAGTGAGTCATGGGGAGTCTATGGCTACACCTTC.

V usage is TRBV19 and J usage is TRBJ1-1; tentatively, D is TRBD1 (6 bases). In germline, CDR1 is LNHDA, CDR2 SQIVND (reference sequence). V was pared by 5 bases and J by 2 bases, with 12 bases between. The CDR3 loop spans 14 amino acids. The CDR3 loop is CASSPGQRNTEAFF. The CDR3 bases are TGTGCCAGTAGTCCGGGACAAAGAAACACTGAAGCTTTCTTT.

The chain has TRBV11-3 and TRBJ2-5; 7 nucleotides match TRBD2. The CDR3 is 17 residues long. Unmatched junction bases numbered 13, after V lost 5 bases and J lost 1 base. The V gene's germline CDR1 is SGHNT and CDR2 YENEEA. DNA for the CDR3: TGTGCCAGCAGCCCCGGAGGCGGGGGAGGTGGCCAAGAGACCCAGTACTTC. Translating it yields CASSPGGGGGGQETQYF.

The V gene is TRBV6-2 or TRBV6-3, the J gene TRBJ1-4, with 7 bases aligning to TRBD1. Germline V gives CDR1 MNHEY, CDR2 SVGEGT. This CDR3 spans 16 amino acids. The J segment lost 0 bases and the V segment lost 5 bases, leaving 6 bases of the junction unmatched. The CDR3 region is CASSALQGSTNEKLFF. CDR3 coding DNA: TGTGCCAGCAGTGCGCTACAGGGGTCAACTAATGAAAAACTGTTTTTT.

V is TRBV18 and J is TRBJ1-2, with TRBD1 matching 9 bases. This CDR3 has 17 amino acids. J lost 4 bases, V lost 1 base, and 10 bases had no gene match. Germline values: CDR1 KGHSH, CDR2 LQKENI. CDR3 protein: CASSPLRTGEGLYGYTF. The CDR3, as DNA: TGTGCCAGCTCACCACTTCGGACAGGGGAGGGTCTCTATGGCTACACCTTC.

This clone has a handful of counts. This rearrangement joins TRBV27 to TRBJ2-1; possibly TRBD2 for D (6 bases). The V end was cut by 4 bases, the J end by 0 bases, with 16 bases between. Germline V gene lookup returns CDR1 MNHEY and CDR2 SMNVEV (reference sequence). The CDR3 is made up of 17 amino acids. DNA for the CDR3: TGTGCCAGCAGTTCTACCGGGACTTCGGGCTCCTACAATGAGCAGTTCTTC. Amino acids: CASSSTGTSGSYNEQFF.

The chain uses TRBV7-2 and TRBJ2-5, with 7 bases matching TRBD1. This CDR3 has 15 residues. V was clipped by 3 bases and J by 1 base; unmatched bases: 5. Germline V gives CDR1 SGHTA, CDR2 FQGNSA. This chain's CDR3 is CASSFKTGSQETQYF. The CDR3 region has the DNA TGTGCCAGCAGCTTCAAGACAGGGTCCCAAGAGACCCAGTACTTC. The whole variable domain, filled in from reference TRBV7-2 and TRBJ2-5, reads GAGVSQSPSNKVTEKGKDVELRCDPISGHTALYWYRQSLGQGLEFLIYFQGNSAPDKSGLPSDRFSAERTGGSVSTLTIQRTQQEDSAVYLCASSFKTGSQETQYFGPGTRLLVL.

This clone was found a few times. J is TRBJ1-2 and V is TRBV24-1; D call uncertain. The length of the CDR3 is 14 residues. The V and J ends lost 3 bases and 3 bases respectively, with 10 bases between them. CDR1 KGHDR and CDR2 SFDVKD come from the germline V gene. The CDR3 is CATSDASEDYGYTF. In DNA form, the CDR3 reads TGTGCCACCAGTGATGCCAGTGAAGACTATGGCTACACCTTC.

The chain has TRBV3-1 (or the pseudogene TRBV3-2) and TRBJ2-7, with TRBD1 matching 7 bases. V was pared by 4 bases and J by 3 bases, with 15 bases of the junction left unmatched. Germline V gene lookup returns CDR1 LGHDT and CDR2 YNNKEL (reference sequence). CDR3 length: 17 residues. The CDR3 reads CASSPLIHRGCFYEQYF. The CDR3 DNA reads as TGTGCCAGCAGCCCTCTAATCCACAGGGGATGCTTCTACGAGCAGTACTTC.

V gene TRBV4-1 combines with J gene TRBJ1-2; a possible D gene is TRBD1 (6 bases). V gave up 0 bases and J gave up 6 bases, with 14 bases separating them. Germline-derived CDR1 and CDR2 are MGHRA and YSYEKL. This CDR3 region has 15 residues. CDR3: CASSQDPGGLNGYTF. The CDR3 coding sequence is TGCGCCAGCAGCCAAGATCCGGGGGGGCTGAATGGCTACACCTTC.

The chain joins TRBV5-1 to TRBJ2-3; 9 bases are shared with TRBD1. The V gene end was trimmed by 4 bases and the J gene end by 0 bases; junction bases not matched to a gene: 3. Germline V gene sequence: CDR1 SGHRS, CDR2 YFSETQ. This CDR3 region has 15 residues. This chain's CDR3 is CASSPGTGSTDTQYF. In DNA form, the CDR3 reads TGCGCCAGCAGCCCGGGGACAGGGAGCACAGATACGCAGTATTTT.

CDR3 amino acids: CASRKAGTANYGYTF. CDR3 DNA sequence: TGTGCCAGCAGGAAGGCAGGGACAGCGAACTATGGCTACACCTTC. V is TRBV2 and J is TRBJ1-2; TRBD1 agrees at 7 bases. Per germline, CDR1 SNHLY and CDR2 FYNNEI. The junction had 9 bases not matched to a gene; V was cut back by 6 bases and J by 2 bases. The CDR3 sequence is 15 residues long.

This chain connects TRBV18 to TRBJ1-1; no reliable D call. Trimming removed 0 bases at V and 4 bases at J, with 6 bases between. This CDR3 has 13 amino acids. The germline V gene has CDR1 KGHSH and CDR2 LQKENI. The CDR3 nucleotides read TGTGCCAGCTCACCACCGAGTTTCACTGAAGCTTTCTTT. Its translation: CASSPPSFTEAFF.